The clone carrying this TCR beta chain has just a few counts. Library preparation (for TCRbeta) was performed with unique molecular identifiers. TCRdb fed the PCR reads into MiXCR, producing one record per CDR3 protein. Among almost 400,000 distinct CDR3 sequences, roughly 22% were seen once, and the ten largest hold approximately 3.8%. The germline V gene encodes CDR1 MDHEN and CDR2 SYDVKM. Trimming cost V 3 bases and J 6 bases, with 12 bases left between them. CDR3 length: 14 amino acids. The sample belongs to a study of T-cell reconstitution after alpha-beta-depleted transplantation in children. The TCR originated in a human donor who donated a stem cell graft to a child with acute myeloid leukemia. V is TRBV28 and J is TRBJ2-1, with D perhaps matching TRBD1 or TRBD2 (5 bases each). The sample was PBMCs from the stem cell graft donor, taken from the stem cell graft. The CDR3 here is CASSFGGSSNEQFF. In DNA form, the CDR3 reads TGTGCCAGCAGTTTTGGGGGTAGCAGCAATGAGCAGTTCTTC.